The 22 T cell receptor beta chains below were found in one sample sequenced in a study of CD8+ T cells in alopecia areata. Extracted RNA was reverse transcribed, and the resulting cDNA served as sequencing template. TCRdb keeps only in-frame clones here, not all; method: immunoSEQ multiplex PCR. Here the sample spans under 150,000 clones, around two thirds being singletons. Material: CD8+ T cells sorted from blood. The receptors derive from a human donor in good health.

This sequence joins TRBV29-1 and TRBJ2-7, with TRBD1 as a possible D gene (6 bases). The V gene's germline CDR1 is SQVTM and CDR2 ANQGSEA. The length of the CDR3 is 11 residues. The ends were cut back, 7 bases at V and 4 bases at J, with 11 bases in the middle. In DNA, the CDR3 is TGCAGCGCCGAGGGGGAGTACGAGCAGTACTTC. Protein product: CSAEGEYEQYF.

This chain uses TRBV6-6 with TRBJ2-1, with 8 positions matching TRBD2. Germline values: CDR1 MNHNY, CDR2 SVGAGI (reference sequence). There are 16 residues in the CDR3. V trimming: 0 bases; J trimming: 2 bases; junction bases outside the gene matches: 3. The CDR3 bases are TGTGCCAGCAGTTACTCAGCTAGCGGGCCCTACAATGAGCAGTTCTTC. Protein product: CASSYSASGPYNEQFF.

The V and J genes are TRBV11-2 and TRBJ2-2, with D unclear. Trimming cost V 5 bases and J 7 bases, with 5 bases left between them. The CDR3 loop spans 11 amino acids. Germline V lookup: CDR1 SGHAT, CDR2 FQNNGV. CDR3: CASSPDGELFF. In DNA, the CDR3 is TGTGCCAGCAGCCCAGACGGGGAGCTGTTTTTT.

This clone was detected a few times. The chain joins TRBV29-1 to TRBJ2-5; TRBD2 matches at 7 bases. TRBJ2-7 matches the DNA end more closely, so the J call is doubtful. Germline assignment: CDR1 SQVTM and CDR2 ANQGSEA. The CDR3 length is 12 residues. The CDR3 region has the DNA TGCAGCGCCCGGGGGGACTCCTACGAGCAGTACTTC. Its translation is CSARGDSYEQYF.

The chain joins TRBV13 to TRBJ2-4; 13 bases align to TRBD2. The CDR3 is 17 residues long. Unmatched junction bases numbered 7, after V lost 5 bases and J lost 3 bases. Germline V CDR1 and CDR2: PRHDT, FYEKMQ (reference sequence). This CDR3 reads CASSPGTSGTGKNIQYF. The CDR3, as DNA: TGTGCCAGCAGCCCGGGGACTAGCGGGACTGGCAAAAACATTCAGTACTTC.

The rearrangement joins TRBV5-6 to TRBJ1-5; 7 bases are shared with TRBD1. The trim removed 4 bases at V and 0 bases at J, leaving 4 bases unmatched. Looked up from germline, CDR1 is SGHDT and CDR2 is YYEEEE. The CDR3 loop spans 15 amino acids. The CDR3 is CASSPTGDSNQPQHF. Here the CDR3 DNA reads TGTGCCAGCAGCCCAACAGGGGATAGCAATCAGCCCCAGCATTTT.

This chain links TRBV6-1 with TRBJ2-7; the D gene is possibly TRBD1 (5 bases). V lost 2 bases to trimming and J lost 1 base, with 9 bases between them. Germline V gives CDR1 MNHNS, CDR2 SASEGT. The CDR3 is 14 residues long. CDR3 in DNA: TGTGCCAGCAGTGAACAGGGTGTATCCTACGAGCAGTACTTC. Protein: CASSEQGVSYEQYF.

CDR3 region: CASSSRGFHEQYF. The CDR3 DNA follows: TGTGCCAGCAGCTCCAGAGGGTTCCACGAGCAGTACTTC. This sequence joins TRBV13 and TRBJ2-7; D is possibly TRBD2 (5 bases). From germline, CDR1 is PRHDT and CDR2 FYEKMQ (reference sequence). This CDR3 is 13 amino acids long. V lost 4 bases, J lost 5 bases, and 12 bases lay in between.

Written as DNA, the CDR3 is TGTGCCATCAGTGTGGGATCGAGGTTTTGGCGGGAGGTAGGATACAATGAGCAGTTCTTC. Protein: CAISVGSRFWREVGYNEQFF. The rearrangement joins TRBV10-3 to TRBJ2-1; 8 bases fit TRBD2. CDR1 is ENHRY, CDR2 SYGVKD, per germline. After removal of 4 bases from V and 4 bases from J, the junction contained 21 bases not matched to a gene. The CDR3 extends over 20 amino acids.

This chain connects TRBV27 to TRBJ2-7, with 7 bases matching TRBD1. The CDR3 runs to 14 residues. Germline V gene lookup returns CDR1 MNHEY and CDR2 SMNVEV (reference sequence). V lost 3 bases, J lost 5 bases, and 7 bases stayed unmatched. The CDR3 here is CASSLTGSWNEQYF. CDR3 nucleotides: TGTGCCAGCAGTTTGACAGGGTCTTGGAACGAGCAGTACTTC.

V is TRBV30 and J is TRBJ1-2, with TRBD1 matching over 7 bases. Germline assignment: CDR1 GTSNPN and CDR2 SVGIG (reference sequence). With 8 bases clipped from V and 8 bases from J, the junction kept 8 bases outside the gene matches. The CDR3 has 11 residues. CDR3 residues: CARYSGGGYTF. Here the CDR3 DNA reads TGTGCCCGCTATTCAGGGGGAGGCTACACCTTC.

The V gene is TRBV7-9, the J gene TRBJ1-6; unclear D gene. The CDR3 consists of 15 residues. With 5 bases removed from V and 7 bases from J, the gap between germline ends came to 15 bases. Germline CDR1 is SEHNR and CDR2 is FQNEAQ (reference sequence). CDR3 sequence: CASSREKGINSPLHF. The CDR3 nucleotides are TGTGCCAGCAGCCGGGAAAAAGGGATCAATTCACCCCTCCACTTT. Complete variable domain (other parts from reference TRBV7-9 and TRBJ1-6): DTGVSQNPRHKITKRGQNVTFRCDPISEHNRLYWYRQTLGQGPEFLTYFQNEAQLEKSRLLSDRFSAERPKGSFSTLEIQRTEQGDSAMYLCASSREKGINSPLHFGNGTRLTVT.

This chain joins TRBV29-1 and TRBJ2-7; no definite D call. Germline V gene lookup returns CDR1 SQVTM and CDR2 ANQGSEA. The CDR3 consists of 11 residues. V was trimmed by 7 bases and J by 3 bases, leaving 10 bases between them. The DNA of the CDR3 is TGCAGCGGATTTTTAGACTACGAGCAGTACTTC. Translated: CSGFLDYEQYF.

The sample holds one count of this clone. The CDR3 coding sequence is TGTGCCAGCAGTTCAGGCACAGTTGGAGGAGAGACCCAGTACTTC. It is translated as CASSSGTVGGETQYF. This chain uses TRBV11-2 with TRBJ2-5; tentative D call: TRBD2 (5 bases). Trimming removed 6 bases from V and 4 bases from J, with 18 bases in between. This CDR3 has 15 amino acids. Germline CDR1 SGHAT, CDR2 FQNNGV.

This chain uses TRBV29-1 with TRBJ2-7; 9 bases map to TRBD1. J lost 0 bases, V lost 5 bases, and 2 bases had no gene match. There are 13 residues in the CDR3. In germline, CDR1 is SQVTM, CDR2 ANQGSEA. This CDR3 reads CSVTGGSSYEQYF. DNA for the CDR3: TGCAGCGTTACAGGGGGCTCCTCCTACGAGCAGTACTTC.

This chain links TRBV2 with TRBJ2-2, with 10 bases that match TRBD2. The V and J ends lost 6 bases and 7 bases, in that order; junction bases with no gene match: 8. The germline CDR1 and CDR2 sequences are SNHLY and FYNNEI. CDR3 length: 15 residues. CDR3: CASSLSSGRGGELFF. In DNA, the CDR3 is TGTGCCAGCAGCCTCTCTAGCGGGAGAGGCGGGGAGCTGTTTTTT. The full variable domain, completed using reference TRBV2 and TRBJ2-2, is EPEVTQTPSHQVTQMGQEVILRCVPISNHLYFYWYRQILGQKVEFLVSFYNNEISEKSEIFDDQFSVERPDGSNFTLKIRSTKLEDSAMYFCASSLSSGRGGELFFGEGSRLTVL.

This CDR3 reads CASSQDEQYF. The CDR3 bases are TGTGCCAGCAGCCAAGACGAGCAGTACTTC. The chain carries TRBV11-2 and TRBJ2-7; no clear D. This CDR3 is 10 amino acids long. Germline V gene sequence: CDR1 SGHAT, CDR2 FQNNGV. V was cut by 5 bases and J by 5 bases, with 4 bases left in between.

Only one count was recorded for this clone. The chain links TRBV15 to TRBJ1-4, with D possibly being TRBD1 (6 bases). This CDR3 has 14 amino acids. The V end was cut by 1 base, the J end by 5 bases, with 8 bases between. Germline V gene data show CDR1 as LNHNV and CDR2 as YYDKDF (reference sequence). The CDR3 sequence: CATSRGRGNEKLFF. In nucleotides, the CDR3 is TGTGCCACCAGCAGAGGCAGGGGAAATGAAAAACTGTTTTTT. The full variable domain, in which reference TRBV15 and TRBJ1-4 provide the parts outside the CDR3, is DAMVIQNPRYQVTQFGKPVTLSCSQTLNHNVMYWYQQKSSQAPKLLFHYYDKDFNNEADTPDNFQSRRPNTSFCFLDIRSPGLGDTAMYLCATSRGRGNEKLFFGSGTQLSVL.

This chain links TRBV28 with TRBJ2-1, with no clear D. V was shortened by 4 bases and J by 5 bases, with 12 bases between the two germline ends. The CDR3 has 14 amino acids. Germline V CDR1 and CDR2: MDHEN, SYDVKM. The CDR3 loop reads CASSSDDWDNEQFF. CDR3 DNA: TGTGCCAGCAGTTCGGACGACTGGGACAATGAGCAGTTCTTC.

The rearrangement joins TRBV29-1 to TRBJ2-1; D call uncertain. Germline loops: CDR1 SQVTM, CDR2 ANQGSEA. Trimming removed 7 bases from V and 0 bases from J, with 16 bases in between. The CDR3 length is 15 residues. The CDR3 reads CSALGEQSSYNEQFF. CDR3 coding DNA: TGCAGCGCCTTGGGTGAGCAGAGCTCCTACAATGAGCAGTTCTTC.

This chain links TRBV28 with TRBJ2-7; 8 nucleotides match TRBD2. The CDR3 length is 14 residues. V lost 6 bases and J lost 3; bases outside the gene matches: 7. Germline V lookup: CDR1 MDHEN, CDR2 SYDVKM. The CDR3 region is CASRFGTRDYEQYF. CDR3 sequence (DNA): TGTGCCAGCAGATTCGGGACTAGGGACTACGAGCAGTACTTC.

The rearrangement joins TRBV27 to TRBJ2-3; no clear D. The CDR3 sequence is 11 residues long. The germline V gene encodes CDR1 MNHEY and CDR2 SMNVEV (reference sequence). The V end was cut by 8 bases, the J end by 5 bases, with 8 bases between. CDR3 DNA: TGTGCCAGCCGACGACGAGATACGCAGTATTTT. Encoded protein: CASRRRDTQYF.